This T cell receptor (beta chain) emerged from a study of molecular identifiers for immune sequencing clone quantification. Notes on the study in general: The study found clones above 20 RNA copies held over 99% of effector molecules and under 1% in naive cells.

Trimming cost V 2 bases and J 5 bases; bases outside gene matches: 2. This CDR3 has 13 amino acids. Germline loops: CDR1 SGHRS, CDR2 YFSETQ. In this sample, this clonotype turned up many times. No antigen is known for it. Each CDR3 protein gets one entry after TCRdb re-called the PCR reads with MiXCR. This sample yields 100,000 or so distinct CDR3 sequences, of which around 33% are seen a single time; about 4.2% belongs to the top ten. Using a CD8+CD4-CCR7+CD45RA+ phenotype, naive CD8 T cells were sorted. The sequenced sample was naive CD8+ T cells from blood, with Jurkat cell RNA spiked in. Noted subset: FACS-sorted CD8+CD4-CCR7+CD45RA+ naive T cells. The V gene is TRBV5-1, the J gene TRBJ2-7; 9 bases line up with TRBD1. The source is a human donor in good health. Some libraries in this study had Jurkat cell RNA spiked in. The CDR3 DNA is TGCGCCAGCAGCTTTACAGGGGGCAACGAGCAGTACTTC. It codes for CASSFTGGNEQYF.